The following is a T cell receptor beta chain sequence with its context. This entry is derived from a study of PD-L1 blockade in urothelial cancer. Time point here: peripheral blood 6 weeks after treatment start. Method: immunoSEQ multiplex PCR; TCRdb's copy keeps in-frame clones and lacks some. The sample carries more than 60,000 clones, roughly 86% recorded once. The CDR3 consists of 15 residues. V trimming: 4 bases; J trimming: 9 bases; junction bases outside the gene matches: 11. Germline assignment: CDR1 SGHNT and CDR2 YENEEA. The clonotype originates from a man aged 55 to 69 with urothelial cancer. The chain recombines TRBV11-3 with TRBJ2-1; 8 bases are shared with TRBD2. This specimen was PBMCs, taken around atezolizumab (anti-PD-L1) treatment. This chain's CDR3 is CASSWRGSGGGEQFF. CDR3 coding DNA: TGTGCCAGCAGCTGGCGCGGGAGCGGGGGTGGTGAGCAGTTCTTC.